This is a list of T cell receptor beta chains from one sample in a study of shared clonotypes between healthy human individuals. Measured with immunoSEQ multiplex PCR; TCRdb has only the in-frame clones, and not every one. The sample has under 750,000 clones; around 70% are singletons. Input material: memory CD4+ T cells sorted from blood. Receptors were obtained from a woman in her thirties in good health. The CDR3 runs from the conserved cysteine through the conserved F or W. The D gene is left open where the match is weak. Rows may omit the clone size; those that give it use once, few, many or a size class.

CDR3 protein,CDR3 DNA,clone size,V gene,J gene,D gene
CASSLGLAGGASTDTQYF,TGTGCCAGCAGCTTAGGACTAGCGGGAGGGGCTAGCACAGATACGCAGTATTTT,once,TRBV7-6,TRBJ2-3,TRBD2
CASSLLGETQYF,TGCGCCAGCAGCTTGCTGGGAGAGACCCAGTACTTC,-,TRBV5-1,TRBJ2-5,-
CASTNTEAFF,TGTGCCAGCACGAACACTGAAGCTTTCTTT,-,TRBV27,TRBJ1-1,-
CASSVGSGGQGYTF,TGTGCCAGCAGCGTAGGGTCAGGGGGTCAGGGCTACACCTTC,-,TRBV9,TRBJ1-2,TRBD1
CASSYSFVYQEKLFF,TGTGCCAGCAGTTACTCATTCGTGTATCAAGAAAAACTGTTTTTT,once,TRBV6-5,TRBJ1-4,-
CASSLGQGRETQYF,TGCGCCAGCAGCTTGGGACAGGGAAGAGAGACCCAGTACTTC,-,TRBV5-1,TRBJ2-5,TRBD1
CASSRGTGESEKLFF,TGTGCCAGCTCAAGGGGTACAGGCGAGAGTGAAAAACTGTTTTTT,few,TRBV2,TRBJ1-4,-
CASSLEVLGNTGELFF,TGTGCCAGCAGCTTAGAGGTTTTAGGAAACACCGGGGAGCTGTTTTTT,-,TRBV11-2,TRBJ2-2,-
CSVEDGTGFTNYGYTF,TGCAGCGTTGAAGATGGAACAGGTTTCACTAACTATGGCTACACCTTC,-,TRBV29-1,TRBJ1-2,-
CAINGLVGTDTQYF,TGTGCCATCAACGGACTAGTGGGCACAGATACGCAGTATTTT,-,TRBV10-3,TRBJ2-3,TRBD2
CASSSQGLGTDTQYF,TGTGCCAGCAGCTCACAGGGCCTCGGCACAGATACGCAGTATTTT,few,TRBV7-2,TRBJ2-3,-
CASSLKRDSSYNEQFF,TGTGCCAGCAGCCTGAAGCGGGACAGCTCCTACAATGAGCAGTTCTTC,-,TRBV4-2,TRBJ2-1,-
CASSLGPNEKLFF,TGTGCCAGCAGCTTAGGACCGAATGAAAAACTGTTTTTT,few,TRBV5-4,TRBJ1-4,-
CASSLVARPEYEQYF,TGTGCCAGCAGCTTAGTCGCTAGGCCTGAGTACGAGCAGTACTTC,-,TRBV11-2,TRBJ2-7,-
CASHGQGPYGYTF,TGTGCCAGCCACGGACAGGGGCCTTATGGCTACACCTTC,-,TRBV28,TRBJ1-2,TRBD1
CASSGLATLPTDTQYF,TGTGCCAGCAGCGGACTAGCGACCCTCCCAACAGATACGCAGTATTTT,-,TRBV28,TRBJ2-3,TRBD2
CASSPRRTGELFF,TGTGCCAGCAGCCCCCGCCGGACCGGGGAGCTGTTTTTT,few,TRBV7-7,TRBJ2-2,-
CASSYRRGGELFF,TGTGCCAGCAGTTATCGGCGGGGCGGGGAGCTGTTTTTT,-,TRBV5-4,TRBJ2-2,-
CASSPRGTGNTEAFF,TGTGCCAGCTCACCCAGGGGGACAGGGAACACTGAAGCTTTCTTT,-,TRBV18,TRBJ1-1,TRBD1
CASSQGGEGGELFF,TGTGCCAGCAGCCAGGGAGGAGAGGGCGGGGAGCTGTTTTTT,few,TRBV5-4,TRBJ2-2,-
CASSEEAGTYNEQFF,TGTGCCAGCAGTGAAGAGGCTGGGACCTACAATGAGCAGTTCTTC,-,TRBV6-1,TRBJ2-1,-
CASSPAVYNEQFF,TGCGCCAGCAGCCCTGCAGTCTACAATGAGCAGTTCTTC,few,TRBV5-1,TRBJ2-1,-
CASSFLSVRADEQYF,TGTGCCAGCAGCTTCCTTTCGGTTCGGGCAGACGAGCAGTACTTC,few,TRBV13,TRBJ2-7,-
CASSFGAVATNEKLFF,TGTGCCAGCAGCTTCGGAGCTGTTGCAACTAATGAAAAACTGTTTTTT,-,TRBV7-9,TRBJ1-4,-
CASKGEGEKLFF,TGTGCCAGCAAGGGAGAAGGGGAAAAACTGTTTTTT,-,TRBV2,TRBJ1-4,-
CASSGHRAGVFGGYTF,TGTGCCAGCAGCGGCCACCGGGCAGGAGTTTTTGGTGGCTACACCTTC,-,TRBV5-8,TRBJ1-2,-
CASSLPPTGGSYGYTF,TGTGCCAGCAGTTTACCCCCCACAGGGGGCAGCTATGGCTACACCTTC,-,TRBV28,TRBJ1-2,TRBD1
CASSFSQGNYEQYF,TGCGCCAGCAGCTTTAGTCAGGGAAACTACGAGCAGTACTTC,once,TRBV5-1,TRBJ2-7,-
CASSVGLKSAQYF,TGCGCCAGCAGCGTCGGATTAAAGAGTGCCCAGTATTTT,-,TRBV5-1,TRBJ2-3,-
CASSQDWAGNNQPQHF,TGCGCCAGCAGCCAAGATTGGGCAGGCAACAATCAGCCCCAGCATTTT,-,TRBV4-1,TRBJ1-5,-
CASSTLDSSQPQHF,TGTGCCAGCAGTACTCTGGACAGTTCCCAGCCCCAGCATTTT,-,TRBV2,TRBJ1-5,-
CASSPRTSGRFEQYF,TGTGCCAGCAGCCCAAGGACTAGCGGGAGGTTCGAGCAGTACTTC,-,TRBV7-2,TRBJ2-7,TRBD2
CSQPSGYTF,TGCAGCCAACCAAGTGGCTACACCTTC,-,TRBV20-1,TRBJ1-2,-
CASSLGGTGNQPQHF,TGTGCCAGCAGCCTCGGGGGGACGGGCAATCAGCCCCAGCATTTT,few,TRBV9,TRBJ1-5,-
CAISESKAGRYNEQFF,TGTGCCATCAGTGAGTCAAAGGCAGGGAGGTACAATGAGCAGTTCTTC,-,TRBV10-3,TRBJ2-1,-
CASSFLGAEQQFF,TGTGCCAGCAGTTTTCTCGGGGCGGAACAGCAGTTCTTC,-,TRBV28,TRBJ2-1,-
CASSIARGGETQYF,TGTGCCAGCAGCATCGCCCGCGGGGGAGAGACCCAGTACTTC,-,TRBV7-9,TRBJ2-5,TRBD2
CASSSRGGSTEQFF,TGTGCCAGCAGCTCTAGGGGGGGGTCCACTGAGCAGTTCTTC,-,TRBV7-8,TRBJ2-1,-
CASSISLGSYEQYF,TGTGCCAGTAGTATATCACTAGGGTCCTACGAGCAGTACTTC,-,TRBV19,TRBJ2-7,-
CSVTGLAPYNEQFF,TGCAGCGTCACGGGACTAGCGCCCTACAATGAGCAGTTCTTC,-,TRBV29-1,TRBJ2-1,TRBD2
CASSLVGYEQYF,TGTGCCAGCAGTTTAGTGGGCTACGAGCAGTACTTC,-,TRBV28,TRBJ2-7,-
CASSLAGHDETQYF,TGTGCCAGCAGCTTAGCGGGGCATGACGAGACCCAGTACTTC,-,TRBV7-7,TRBJ2-5,-
CAWSGKGSVEQYF,TGTGCCTGGAGTGGGAAGGGTAGTGTCGAGCAGTACTTC,-,TRBV30,TRBJ2-7,-
CASSPRGAGTTTDTQYF,TGTGCCAGCAGCCCCCGCGGTGCGGGGACAACTACAGATACGCAGTATTTT,-,TRBV11-1,TRBJ2-3,-
CASSFYRQGTGGELFF,TGTGCCAGCAGCTTCTATCGACAGGGGACGGGCGGGGAGCTGTTTTTT,-,TRBV7-9,TRBJ2-2,TRBD1
CASSHYGTSRQETQYF,TGTGCCAGCAGCCATTACGGGACTAGCCGTCAAGAGACCCAGTACTTC,-,TRBV7-2,TRBJ2-5,TRBD2
CASTQTGERDGYTF,TGCGCCAGCACCCAAACAGGGGAAAGAGATGGCTACACCTTC,-,TRBV5-1,TRBJ1-2,TRBD1
CASSLSGLYGYTF,TGTGCCAGCAGTTTATCCGGGCTTTATGGCTACACCTTC,many,TRBV28,TRBJ1-2,-
CASSAQLAGLYNEQFF,TGTGCCAGCAGCGCCCAACTAGCGGGTCTCTACAATGAGCAGTTCTTC,-,TRBV5-4,TRBJ2-1,TRBD2